The 8 T cell receptor beta chains below were found in one sample sequenced in a study of T cell repertoires in cytomegalovirus infection. Their specific antigens are unknown. TCRdb processed the reads anew with MiXCR; each CDR3 protein has one entry. The sample holds some 920,000 distinct CDR3 sequences, approximately 30% seen once. This material consisted of cultured CD8+ T cells from PBMCs, taken from culture after CMV antigen stimulation. These receptors originate from a human donor in good health (CMV status not recorded). Some clones in this sample may be carry-over from other donors' samples.

The gene calls are TRBV4-1 and TRBJ2-1, with TRBD1 matching over 7 bases. CDR1 MGHRA and CDR2 YSYEKL come from the germline V gene. This CDR3 has 14 amino acids. V shed 3 bases, J shed 5 bases, and the junction held 4 bases outside the gene matches. CDR3 DNA: TGCGCCAGCAGCCAGGCCGGGACAGACAATGAGCAGTTCTTC. Its translation is CASSQAGTDNEQFF.

This chain joins TRBV7-9 and TRBJ2-5, with D hard to call. In germline, CDR1 is SEHNR, CDR2 FQNEAQ (reference sequence). This CDR3 region has 14 residues. The V and J ends lost 4 bases and 2 bases respectively, with 11 bases between them. The CDR3 DNA is TGTGCCAGCAGCTGGACCGGCCTACAAGAGACCCAGTACTTC. This codes for CASSWTGLQETQYF.

The chain combines TRBV4-1 with TRBJ2-7; tentatively, D is TRBD1 or TRBD2 (6 bases each). The germline V and J ends were trimmed by 4 bases and 0 bases, with 16 bases remaining between them. CDR1 and CDR2 (germline): MGHRA, YSYEKL. CDR3 length: 16 amino acids. CDR3 coding DNA: TGCGCCAGCAGCCGGCTACTAGGGGGGAGCTCCTACGAGCAGTACGTC. Protein product: CASSRLLGGSSYEQYV.

There are many counts of this clonotype. The V gene is TRBV12-3 or TRBV12-4, the J gene TRBJ1-5, with no clear D. The V gene lost 1 base and the J gene lost 5 bases, with 6 bases spanning the gap. This CDR3 contains 13 residues. In nucleotides, the CDR3 is TGTGCCAGCAGTTTAGGAGTCTATCAGCCCCAGCATTTT. It translates to CASSLGVYQPQHF.

This clonotype was picked up one time. The chain employs TRBV4-2 and TRBJ2-5, with 14 bases lining up with TRBD2. The length of the CDR3 is 19 residues. V gave up 0 bases and J gave up 1 base; unmatched junction bases: 7. The germline gives CDR1 LGHNA, CDR2 YNFKEQ. This CDR3 is CASSQEGGLAGVVQETQYF. The CDR3 DNA sequence: TGTGCCAGCAGCCAAGAAGGGGGACTAGCGGGGGTCGTCCAAGAGACCCAGTACTTC.

This chain joins TRBV3-1 and TRBJ1-1, with D possibly matching TRBD1 (6 bases). CDR1 is LGHDT and CDR2 is YNNKEL in the germline V gene (reference sequence). V gave up 10 bases and J gave up 2 bases, with 20 bases separating them. The CDR3 has 15 amino acids. This CDR3 reads CANTPSGAKNTEAFF. The DNA for the CDR3 is TGTGCCAACACCCCCTCAGGGGCAAAAAACACTGAAGCTTTCTTT.

This clonotype was seen repeatedly, ten times or more. This chain's CDR3 is CASSYRDRNGYTF. The DNA of the CDR3 is TGTGCCAGCAGCTACCGAGACAGAAATGGCTACACCTTC. The chain carries TRBV7-9 and TRBJ1-2; D may be TRBD1 (5 bases). The V gene's germline CDR1 is SEHNR and CDR2 FQNEAQ (reference sequence). The V end lost 4 bases, the J end lost 6 bases, and 12 bases lay between the germline ends. This CDR3 region has 13 residues.

This clonotype was counted ten times or more. The J gene is TRBJ2-7, the V gene TRBV6-5; D remains unclear. Germline lookup yields CDR1 MNHEY and CDR2 SVGAGI. This CDR3 region has 13 residues. Deletions cut 4 bases from V and 4 bases from J, with 11 bases between. Here the CDR3 reads CASSSAEGYEQYV. CDR3 nucleotide sequence: TGTGCCAGCAGTTCCGCGGAAGGGTACGAGCAGTACGTC.